This record covers a single T cell receptor (beta chain). This entry comes from a study of blood T cell repertoires in COVID-19. Those designated as exposed participants met a COVID-19 case within 2 weeks before study entry. Method: immunoSEQ multiplex PCR; TCRdb's copy keeps in-frame clones and lacks some. In the table there are around 250,000 clones, approximately 90% of which are singletons. Between the trimmed V and J ends, which lost 2 bases and 5 bases, there was a span of 15 bases. CDR1 is MDHEN, CDR2 SYDVKM, per germline. The CDR3 runs to 15 residues. The sequenced sample consisted of PBMCs or T cells enriched from blood (not recorded which). The chain employs TRBV28 and TRBJ1-1; TRBD1 might be the D (6 bases). The sequence derives from a man aged 35 to 55 who had been exposed to COVID-19. For the CDR3, the DNA is TGTGCCAGCAGTTTAACCCTAGGGGGAGGGACTGAAGCTTTCTTT. Translation gives CASSLTLGGGTEAFF.